The present T cell receptor (beta chain) was sequenced within a study of breast tumors, draining lymph nodes, adjacent tissues. The V segment lost 2 bases and the J segment 5 bases; nucleotides outside the gene matches: 11. The CDR3 has 19 residues. Germline V gene lookup returns CDR1 PRHDT and CDR2 FYEKMQ (reference sequence). This clonotype has a count of ten or more. Its antigen is not known. General study points: Data fit most tumor T cells coming from lymph node, expanding in tumor. Tumors had less TCR diversity than lymph nodes, more than nontumor tissue. Tumor and nontumor repertoires were significantly more similar in luminal-like than in basal-like breast cancer.

Using its own MiXCR run on the multiplex PCR reads, TCRdb lists one record per CDR3 protein. The table lists about 140,000 distinct CDR3 sequences, approximately 30% of them singletons, with about 2.5% in the top ten. The lymph nodes were axillary draining lymph nodes from breast cancer patients. This receptor was obtained from a female donor with breast cancer. Some clones in this sample may be carry-over from other donors' samples. The rearrangement uses TRBV13 and TRBJ2-2; 13 nucleotides align to TRBD2. Source material: axillary lymph node tissue. CDR3 DNA: TGTGCCAGCAGCTTACACGCCGCGACTAGCGGGGGGCCGACCGGGGAGCTGTTTTTT. It encodes CASSLHAATSGGPTGELFF.